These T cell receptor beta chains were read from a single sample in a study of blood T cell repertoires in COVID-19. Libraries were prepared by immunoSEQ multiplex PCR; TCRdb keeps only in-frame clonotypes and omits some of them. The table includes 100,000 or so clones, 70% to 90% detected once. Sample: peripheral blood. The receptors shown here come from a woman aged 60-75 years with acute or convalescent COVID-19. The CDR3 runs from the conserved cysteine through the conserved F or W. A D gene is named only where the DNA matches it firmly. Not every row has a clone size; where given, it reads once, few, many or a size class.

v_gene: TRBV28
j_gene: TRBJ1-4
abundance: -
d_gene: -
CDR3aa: CASSWGATNEKLFF
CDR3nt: TGTGCCAGCAGTTGGGGAGCTACTAATGAAAAACTGTTTTTT

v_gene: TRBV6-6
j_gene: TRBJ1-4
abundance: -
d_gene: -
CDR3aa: CASRQGGDEKLFF
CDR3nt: TGTGCCAGCAGACAGGGAGGGGATGAAAAACTGTTTTTT

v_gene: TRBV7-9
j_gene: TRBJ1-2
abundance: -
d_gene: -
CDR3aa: CASSFQGYGYTF
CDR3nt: TGTGCCAGCAGCTTCCAGGGCTATGGCTACACCTTC

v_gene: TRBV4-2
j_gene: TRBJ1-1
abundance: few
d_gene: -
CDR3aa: CASSQSTGNTEAFF
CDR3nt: TGTGCCAGCAGCCAGAGCACAGGGAACACTGAAGCTTTCTTT

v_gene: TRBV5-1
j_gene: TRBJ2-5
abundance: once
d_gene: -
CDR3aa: CASREGERETQYF
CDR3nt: TGCGCCAGCAGGGAGGGAGAGAGGGAGACCCAGTACTTC

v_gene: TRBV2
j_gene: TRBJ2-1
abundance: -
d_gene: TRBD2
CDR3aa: CASSARGLGLYNEQFF
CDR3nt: TGTGCCAGCAGTGCGAGAGGACTAGGGCTCTACAATGAGCAGTTCTTC

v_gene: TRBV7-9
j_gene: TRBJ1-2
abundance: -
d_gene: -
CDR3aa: CASSSPDRIGGYTF
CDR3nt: TGTGCCAGCAGCTCCCCCGACAGGATTGGTGGCTACACCTTC

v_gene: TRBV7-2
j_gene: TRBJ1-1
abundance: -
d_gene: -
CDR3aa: CASSLRVVGTEAFF
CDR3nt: TGTGCCAGCAGCTTAAGAGTCGTCGGCACTGAAGCTTTCTTT

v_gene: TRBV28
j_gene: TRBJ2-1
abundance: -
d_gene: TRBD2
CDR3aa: CASSLRSGRINEQFF
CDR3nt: TGTGCCAGCAGTTTGCGTAGCGGGAGAATAAATGAGCAGTTCTTC

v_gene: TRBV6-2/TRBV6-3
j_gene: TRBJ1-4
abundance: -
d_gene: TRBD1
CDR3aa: CASSDRDRGATNEKLFF
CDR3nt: TGTGCCAGCAGTGACCGGGACAGGGGGGCAACTAATGAAAAACTGTTTTTT

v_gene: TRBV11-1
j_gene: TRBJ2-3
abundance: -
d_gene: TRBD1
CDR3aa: CASSYGTGTSTDTQYF
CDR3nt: TGTGCCAGCAGCTATGGGACAGGTACTAGCACAGATACGCAGTATTTT

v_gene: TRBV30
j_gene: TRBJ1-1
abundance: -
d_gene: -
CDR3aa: CALNTRLNTEAFF
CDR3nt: TGTGCCCTAAATACGCGGCTGAACACTGAAGCTTTCTTT

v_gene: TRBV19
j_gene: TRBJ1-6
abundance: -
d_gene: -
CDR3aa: CANRVPDYNSPLHF
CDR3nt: TGTGCCAATCGGGTGCCAGACTATAATTCACCCCTCCACTTT

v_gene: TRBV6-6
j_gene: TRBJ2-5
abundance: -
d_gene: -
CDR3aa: CASTDSQDPAKTQYF
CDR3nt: TGTGCCAGCACAGATTCACAGGATCCGGCTAAGACCCAGTACTTC

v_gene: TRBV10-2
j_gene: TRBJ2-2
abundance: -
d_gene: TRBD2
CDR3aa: CASSGLAGVAGELFF
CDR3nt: TGCGCCAGCTCGGGACTAGCGGGAGTAGCCGGGGAGCTGTTTTTT

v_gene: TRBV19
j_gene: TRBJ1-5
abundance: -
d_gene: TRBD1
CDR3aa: CASSGPDRVNQPQHF
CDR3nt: TGTGCCAGTAGCGGCCCTGACAGGGTTAATCAGCCCCAGCATTTT

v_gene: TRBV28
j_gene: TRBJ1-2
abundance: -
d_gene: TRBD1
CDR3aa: CASETGGYGYTF
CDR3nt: TGTGCCAGCGAGACAGGGGGATATGGCTACACCTTC

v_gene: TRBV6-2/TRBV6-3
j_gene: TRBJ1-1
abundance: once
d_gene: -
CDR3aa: CASSKSGLSEAFF
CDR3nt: TGTGCCAGCAGCAAAAGCGGGTTAAGTGAAGCTTTCTTT

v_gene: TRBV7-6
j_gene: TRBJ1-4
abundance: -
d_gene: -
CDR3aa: CASSLVGREKLFF
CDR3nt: TGTGCCAGCAGCTTAGTGGGCAGGGAAAAACTGTTTTTT

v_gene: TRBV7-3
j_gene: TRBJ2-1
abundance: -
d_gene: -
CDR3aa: CASSLKPFGAGLDNEQFF
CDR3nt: TGTGCCAGCAGCTTAAAGCCCTTCGGTGCGGGTCTGGACAATGAGCAGTTCTTC

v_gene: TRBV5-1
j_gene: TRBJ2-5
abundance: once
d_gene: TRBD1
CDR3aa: CASSLTGGETQYF
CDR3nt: TGCGCCAGCAGCTTGACAGGGGGGGAGACCCAGTACTTC

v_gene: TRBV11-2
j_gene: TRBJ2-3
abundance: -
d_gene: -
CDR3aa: CASRATGDTQYF
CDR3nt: TGTGCCAGCAGGGCTACAGGGGATACGCAGTATTTT

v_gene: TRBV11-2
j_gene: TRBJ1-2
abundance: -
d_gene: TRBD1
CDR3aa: CASSSLEDRGRHRYGYTF
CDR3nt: TGTGCCAGCAGCTCCCTCGAGGACAGGGGCCGCCATCGGTATGGCTACACCTTC

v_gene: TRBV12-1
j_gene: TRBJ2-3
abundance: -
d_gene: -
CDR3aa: CASSFGSGRKYF
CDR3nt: TGTGCCAGCAGCTTTGGTAGCGGGAGGAAGTATTTT

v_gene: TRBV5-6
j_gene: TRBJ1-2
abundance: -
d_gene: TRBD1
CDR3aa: CASSKDAGGVYGYTF
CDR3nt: TGTGCCAGCAGCAAGGACGCAGGGGGAGTCTATGGCTACACCTTC